Listed below are T cell receptor beta chains from one sample, sequenced in a study of blood T cell repertoires in COVID-19. Data came from immunoSEQ multiplex PCR; TCRdb stores just in-frame clones and leaves some out. The sample has about 200,000 clones, 82% seen once. The material sequenced was PBMCs or T cells enriched from blood (not recorded which). The receptors derive from a man aged 35-49 years who had recovered from COVID-19. CDR3s include the opening cysteine and the closing phenylalanine or tryptophan. Some rows mark clone size as missing; the rest say once, few, many or name a class of expanded clone.

V	size	CDR3
TRBV4-1	few	CASSPGTSWGTDTQYF
TRBV13	NA	CASSWGTEETQYF
TRBV3-1/TRBV3-2	NA	CASSQGSLAGAGELFF
TRBV19	NA	CASSKSGAGGSPLHF
TRBV4-3	NA	CASSQQGNQPQHF
TRBV3-1/TRBV3-2	once	CASSQAGQGSADTQYF
TRBV5-6	NA	CASSSETGFSVYGYTF
TRBV20-1	NA	CSARPEGGVTF
TRBV7-2	NA	CASSPTGSRNTIYF
TRBV3-1/TRBV3-2	NA	CASSPLFRDRSTDTQYF
TRBV12-5	NA	CASGPRLAGGPDDVDVYEQYF
TRBV7-2	NA	CASKLAGAYNEQFF
TRBV19	NA	CASSPPRGLNYGYTF
TRBV18	NA	CASSGGLAAGNEQFF
TRBV2	NA	CASSGRTGGTDTQYF
TRBV6-4	NA	CASSSRAGGHYGYTF
TRBV9	NA	CASSTLRTSSNEQFF
TRBV5-5	NA	CASSAHGDSYEQYF
TRBV6-5	NA	CASSWGQGNYGYTF
TRBV27	NA	CASSSFSLSILTDTQYF
TRBV5-1	NA	CASSSLQGNEQFF
TRBV2	NA	CASSQTSGSYNEQFF
TRBV29-1	once	CSVESGIEETQYF
TRBV27	NA	CASSLSYRLSSYNSPLHF
TRBV5-4	NA	CASSPRTSGPLRELFF
TRBV19	NA	CASNTRAGQRGGYTF
TRBV7-2	NA	CASSWRSGWNGDTQYF
TRBV13	NA	CASTGRTGKQETQYF
TRBV6-2/TRBV6-3	few	CASSLHREGSEKLFF
TRBV25-1	NA	CASSVEGNEQFF
TRBV28	many	CASSWDSFYGYTF
TRBV11-2	NA	CASSSDPQSRGNTIYF
TRBV11-1	NA	CASSLSEGWYEQFF
TRBV18	few	CASSPSKGAGGYTF
TRBV4-1	NA	CASSRPGQTNEQFF
TRBV5-1	NA	CASSLASAAVRAELFF
TRBV7-9	NA	CASSWTSLNTGELFF
TRBV14	many	CASSQDQRWSSYNEQFF
TRBV27	NA	CASSLRPDRVGYNYGYTF
TRBV29-1	NA	CSVKGGEYGYTF
TRBV15	NA	CATSRDGPALASDQETQYF